There are a few counts of the clone carrying this T cell receptor (beta chain). The data were obtained in a study of identical twins. Germline assignment: CDR1 WNHNN and CDR2 SYGVQD (reference sequence). This CDR3 has 15 amino acids. V shed 3 bases, J shed 5 bases, and the junction held 2 bases outside the gene matches. After template switching added a universal primer site, the resulting cDNA carried unique molecular identifiers. TCRdb ran MiXCR on the 5' RACE reads and lists one entry per CDR3 protein. This sample carries more than 600,000 distinct CDR3 sequences, 18% of them seen once, and the ten largest clones take around 12%. Separately, the same data were catalogued under a study of T cells expressing NK-cell markers. From that study: Within the sequenced cohort of eight donors, seven exhibited HCMV seropositivity and one was seronegative.

The chain carries TRBV10-1 and TRBJ2-2; 11 nucleotides agree with TRBD2. The source is a woman between 18 and 30 years old in good health. The sequencing input was PBMCs. The CDR3 nucleotides read TGCGCCAGCAGTGATCCTAGCGGGAGGACCGGGGAGCTGTTTTTT. Translating gives CASSDPSGRTGELFF.